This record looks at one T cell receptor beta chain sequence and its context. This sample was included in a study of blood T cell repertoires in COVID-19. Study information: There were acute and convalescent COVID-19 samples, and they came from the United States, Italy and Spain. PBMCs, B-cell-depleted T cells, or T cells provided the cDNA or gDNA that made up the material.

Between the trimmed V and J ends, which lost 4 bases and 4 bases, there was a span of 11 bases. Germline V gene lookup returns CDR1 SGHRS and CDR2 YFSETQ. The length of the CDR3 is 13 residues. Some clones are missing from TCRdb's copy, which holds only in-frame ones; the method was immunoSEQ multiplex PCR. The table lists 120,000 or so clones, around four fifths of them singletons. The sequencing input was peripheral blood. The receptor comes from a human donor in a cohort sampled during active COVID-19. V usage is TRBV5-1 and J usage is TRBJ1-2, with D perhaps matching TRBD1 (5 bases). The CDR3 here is CASSEQASYGYTF. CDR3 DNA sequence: TGCGCCAGCAGCGAACAGGCCTCCTATGGCTACACCTTC.